The clone carrying this T cell receptor beta chain was counted between two and nine times. As yet, its antigen is unknown. Each CDR3 protein is one row after TCRdb ran MiXCR on the reads. The sample records about 570,000 distinct CDR3 sequences, 40% being singletons. This CDR3 spans 18 amino acids. CDR1 SGHAT and CDR2 FQNNGV come from the germline V gene. V shed 2 bases and J 3 bases; nucleotides not matched to a gene: 12. These data are taken from a study of T cell repertoires in cytomegalovirus infection. Study-wide background: Evidence of both CMV infection and a matching HLA type came from public TCR beta signatures.

Study results and caveats: CMV-specific TCR beta clonotypes restricted by HLA-C were the ones dominating the ex vivo response.

V and J are TRBV11-2 and TRBJ2-3; 9 bases are shared with TRBD1. This specimen was cultured PBMCs, taken from culture after CMV antigen stimulation. The receptor comes from a human donor in good health (CMV status not recorded). Some clones in this sample may be carry-over from other donors' samples. This CDR3 reads CASSLLLTGGRGTDTQYF. CDR3 nucleotides: TGTGCCAGCAGCTTACTTCTTACAGGGGGCCGCGGTACAGATACGCAGTATTTT.